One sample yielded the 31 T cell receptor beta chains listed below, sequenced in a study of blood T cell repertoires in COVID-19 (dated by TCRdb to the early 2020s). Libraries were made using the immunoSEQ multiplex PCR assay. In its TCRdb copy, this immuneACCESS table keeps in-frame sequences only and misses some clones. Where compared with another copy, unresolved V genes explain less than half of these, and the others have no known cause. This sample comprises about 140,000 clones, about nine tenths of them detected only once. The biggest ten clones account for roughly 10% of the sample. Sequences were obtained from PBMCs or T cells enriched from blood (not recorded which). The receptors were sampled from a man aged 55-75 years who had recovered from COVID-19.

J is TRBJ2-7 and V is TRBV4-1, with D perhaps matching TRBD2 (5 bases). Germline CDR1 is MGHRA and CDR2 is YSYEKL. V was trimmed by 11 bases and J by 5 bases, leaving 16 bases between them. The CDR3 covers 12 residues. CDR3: CAVKAAGDEQYF. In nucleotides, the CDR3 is TGCGCCGTCAAGGCCGCCGGGGACGAGCAGTACTTC.

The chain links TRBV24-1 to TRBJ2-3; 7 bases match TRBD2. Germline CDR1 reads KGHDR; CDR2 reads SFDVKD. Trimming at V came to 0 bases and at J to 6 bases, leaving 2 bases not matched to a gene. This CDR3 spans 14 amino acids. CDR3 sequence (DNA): TGTGCCACCAGTGATTTGCGGCGGGGGGATACGCAGTATTTT. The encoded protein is CATSDLRRGDTQYF.

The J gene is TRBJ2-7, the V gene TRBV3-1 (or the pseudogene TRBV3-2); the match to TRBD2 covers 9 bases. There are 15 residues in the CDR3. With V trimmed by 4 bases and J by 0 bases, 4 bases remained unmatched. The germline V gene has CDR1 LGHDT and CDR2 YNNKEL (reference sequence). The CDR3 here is CASSRTSGSSYEQYF. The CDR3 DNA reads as TGTGCCAGCAGCCGCACTAGCGGGTCCTCCTACGAGCAGTACTTC.

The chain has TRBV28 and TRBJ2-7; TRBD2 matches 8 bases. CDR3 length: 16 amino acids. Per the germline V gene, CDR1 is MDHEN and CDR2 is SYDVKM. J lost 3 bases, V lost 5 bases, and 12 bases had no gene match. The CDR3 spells CASSKTSGMGLYEQYF. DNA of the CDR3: TGTGCCAGCAGTAAAACTAGCGGCATGGGGCTCTACGAGCAGTACTTC.

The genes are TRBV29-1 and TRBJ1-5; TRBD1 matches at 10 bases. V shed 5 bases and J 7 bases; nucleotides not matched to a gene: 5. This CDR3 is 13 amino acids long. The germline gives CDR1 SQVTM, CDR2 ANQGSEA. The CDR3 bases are TGCAGCGTTCAGGACAGGGGGGGCCAGCCCCAGCATTTT. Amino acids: CSVQDRGGQPQHF.

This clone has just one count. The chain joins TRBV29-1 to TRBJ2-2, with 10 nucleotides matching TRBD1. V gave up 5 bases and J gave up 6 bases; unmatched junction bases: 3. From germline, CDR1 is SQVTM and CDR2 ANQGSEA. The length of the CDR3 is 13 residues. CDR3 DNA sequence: TGCAGCGTTCGGACAGGGGGTGCCGGGGAGCTGTTTTTT. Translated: CSVRTGGAGELFF.

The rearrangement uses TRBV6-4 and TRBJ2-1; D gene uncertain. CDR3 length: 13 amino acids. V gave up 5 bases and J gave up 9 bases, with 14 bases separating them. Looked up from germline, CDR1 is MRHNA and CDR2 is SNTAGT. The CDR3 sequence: CASSSQVGIEQFF. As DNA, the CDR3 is TGTGCCAGCAGTTCCCAGGTTGGCATTGAGCAGTTCTTC.

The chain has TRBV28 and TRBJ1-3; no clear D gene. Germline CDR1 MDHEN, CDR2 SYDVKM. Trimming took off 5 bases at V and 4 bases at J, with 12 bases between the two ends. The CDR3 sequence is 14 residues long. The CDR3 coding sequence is TGTGCCAGCAGTACCAGAATGCAGGGAAACACCATATATTTT. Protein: CASSTRMQGNTIYF.

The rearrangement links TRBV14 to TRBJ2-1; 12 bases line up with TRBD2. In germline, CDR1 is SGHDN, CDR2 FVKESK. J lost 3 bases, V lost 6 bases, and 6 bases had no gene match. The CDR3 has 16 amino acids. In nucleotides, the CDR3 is TGTGCCAGCAGTCGCGGACTAGCGGGATTCTACAATGAGCAGTTCTTC. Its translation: CASSRGLAGFYNEQFF. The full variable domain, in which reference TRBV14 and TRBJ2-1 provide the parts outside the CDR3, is EAGVTQFPSHSVIEKGQTVTLRCDPISGHDNLYWYRRVMGKEIKFLLHFVKESKQDESGMPNNRFLAERTGGTYSTLKVQPAELEDSGVYFCASSRGLAGFYNEQFFGPGTRLTVL.

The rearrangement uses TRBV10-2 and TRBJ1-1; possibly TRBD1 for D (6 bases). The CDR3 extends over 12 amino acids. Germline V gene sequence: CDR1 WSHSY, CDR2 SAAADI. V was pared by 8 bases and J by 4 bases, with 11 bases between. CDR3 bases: TGCGCCAGCGGACAGATAGCCACTGAAGCTTTCTTT. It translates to CASGQIATEAFF.

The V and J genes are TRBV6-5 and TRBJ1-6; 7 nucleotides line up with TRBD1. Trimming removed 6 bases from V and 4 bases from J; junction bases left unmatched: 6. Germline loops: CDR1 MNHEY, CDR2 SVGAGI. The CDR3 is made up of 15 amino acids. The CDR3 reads CASSTRDSYNSPLHF. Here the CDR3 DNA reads TGTGCCAGCAGCACCCGGGACAGTTATAATTCACCCCTCCACTTT.

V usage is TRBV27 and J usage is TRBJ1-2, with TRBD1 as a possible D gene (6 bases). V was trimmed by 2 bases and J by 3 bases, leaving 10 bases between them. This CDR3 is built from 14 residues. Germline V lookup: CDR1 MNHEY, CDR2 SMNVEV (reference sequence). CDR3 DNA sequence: TGTGCCAGCAGTTTAAATACAGGGTACTATGGCTACACCTTC. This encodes CASSLNTGYYGYTF.

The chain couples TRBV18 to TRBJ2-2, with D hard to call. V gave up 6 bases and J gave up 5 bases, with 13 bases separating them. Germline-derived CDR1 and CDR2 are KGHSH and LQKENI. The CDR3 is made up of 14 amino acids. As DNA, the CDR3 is TGTGCCAGCTCCGCAGAACAATCTACCGGGGAGCTGTTTTTT. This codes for CASSAEQSTGELFF.

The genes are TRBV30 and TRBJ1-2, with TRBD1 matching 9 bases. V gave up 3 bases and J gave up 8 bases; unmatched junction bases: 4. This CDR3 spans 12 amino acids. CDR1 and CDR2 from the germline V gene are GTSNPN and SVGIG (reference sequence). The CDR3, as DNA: TGTGCCTGGAGACAAGGACAGGGGGGCTACACCTTC. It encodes CAWRQGQGGYTF.

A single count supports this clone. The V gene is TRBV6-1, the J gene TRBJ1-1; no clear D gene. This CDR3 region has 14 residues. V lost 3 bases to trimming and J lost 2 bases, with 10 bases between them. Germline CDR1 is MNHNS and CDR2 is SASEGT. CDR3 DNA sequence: TGTGCCAGCAGTGAGAGGGCTGGTAACACTGAAGCTTTCTTT. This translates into CASSERAGNTEAFF.

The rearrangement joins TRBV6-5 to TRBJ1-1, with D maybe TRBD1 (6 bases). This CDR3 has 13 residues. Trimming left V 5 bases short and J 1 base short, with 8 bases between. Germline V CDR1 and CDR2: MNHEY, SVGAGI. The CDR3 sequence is CASSMTGNTEAFF. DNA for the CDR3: TGTGCCAGCAGTATGACAGGGAACACTGAAGCTTTCTTT.

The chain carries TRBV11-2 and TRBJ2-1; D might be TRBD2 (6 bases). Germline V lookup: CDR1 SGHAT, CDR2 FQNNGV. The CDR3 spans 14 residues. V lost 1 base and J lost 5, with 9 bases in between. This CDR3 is CASSLGPGDNEQFF. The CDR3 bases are TGTGCCAGCAGCTTAGGACCGGGGGACAATGAGCAGTTCTTC.

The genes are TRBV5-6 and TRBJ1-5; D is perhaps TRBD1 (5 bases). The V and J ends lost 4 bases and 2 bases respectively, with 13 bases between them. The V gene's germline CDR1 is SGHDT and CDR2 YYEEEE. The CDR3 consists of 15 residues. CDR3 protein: CASSSRVLGNQPQHF. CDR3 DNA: TGTGCCAGCAGCAGCAGGGTTCTTGGCAATCAGCCCCAGCATTTT.

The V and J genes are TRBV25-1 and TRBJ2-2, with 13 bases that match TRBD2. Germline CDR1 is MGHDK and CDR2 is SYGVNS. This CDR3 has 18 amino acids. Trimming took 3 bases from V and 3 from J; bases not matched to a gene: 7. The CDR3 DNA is TGTGCCAGCAGTGACCCCACTAGCGGGGGGGCCTACACCGGGGAGCTGTTTTTT. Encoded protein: CASSDPTSGGAYTGELFF. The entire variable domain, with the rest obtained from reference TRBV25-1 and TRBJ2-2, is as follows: EADIYQTPRYLVIGTGKKITLECSQTMGHDKMYWYQQDPGMELHLIHYSYGVNSTEKGDLSSESTVSRIRTEHFPLTLESARPSHTSQYLCASSDPTSGGAYTGELFFGEGSRLTVL.

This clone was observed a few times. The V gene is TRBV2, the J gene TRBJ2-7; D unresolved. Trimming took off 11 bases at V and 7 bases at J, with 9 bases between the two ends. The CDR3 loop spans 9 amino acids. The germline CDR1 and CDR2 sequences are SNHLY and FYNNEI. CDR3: CALGQEQYF. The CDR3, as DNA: TGTGCCCTTGGGCAGGAGCAGTACTTC.

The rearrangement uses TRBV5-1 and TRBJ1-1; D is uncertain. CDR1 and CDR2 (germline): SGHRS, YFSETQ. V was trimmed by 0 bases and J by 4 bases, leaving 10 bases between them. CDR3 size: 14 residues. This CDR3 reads CASSLDGLVTEAFF. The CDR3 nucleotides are TGCGCCAGCAGCTTGGACGGTTTAGTCACTGAAGCTTTCTTT.

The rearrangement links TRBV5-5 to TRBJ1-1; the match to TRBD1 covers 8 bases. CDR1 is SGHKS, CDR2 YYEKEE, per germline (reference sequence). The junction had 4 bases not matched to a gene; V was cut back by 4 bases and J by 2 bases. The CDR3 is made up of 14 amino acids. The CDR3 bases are TGTGCCAGCAGCGCGGGACAGGTAAACACTGAAGCTTTCTTT. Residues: CASSAGQVNTEAFF.

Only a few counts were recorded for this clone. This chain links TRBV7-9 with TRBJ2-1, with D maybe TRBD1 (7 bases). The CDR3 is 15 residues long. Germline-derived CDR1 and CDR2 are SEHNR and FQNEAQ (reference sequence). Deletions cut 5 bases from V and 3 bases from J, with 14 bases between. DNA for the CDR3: TGTGCCAGCAGCCTGCAGGGGGGCGACTACAATGAGCAGTTCTTC. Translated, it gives CASSLQGGDYNEQFF.

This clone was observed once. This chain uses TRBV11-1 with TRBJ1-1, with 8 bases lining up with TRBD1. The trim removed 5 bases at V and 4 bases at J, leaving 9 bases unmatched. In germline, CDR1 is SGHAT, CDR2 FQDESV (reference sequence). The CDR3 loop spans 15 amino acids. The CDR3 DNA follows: TGTGCCAGCAGCCCAAGGGACAGGCTTCGCACTGAAGCTTTCTTT. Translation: CASSPRDRLRTEAFF.

CDR3 sequence (DNA): TGCGCCAGCAGATTTACAGGGGGGTACACCTTC. This encodes CASRFTGGYTF. The rearrangement joins TRBV5-1 to TRBJ1-2; the match to TRBD1 covers 8 bases. The V gene end was trimmed by 5 bases and the J gene end by 11 bases; junction bases not matched to a gene: 5. Germline V lookup: CDR1 SGHRS, CDR2 YFSETQ. This CDR3 region has 11 residues.

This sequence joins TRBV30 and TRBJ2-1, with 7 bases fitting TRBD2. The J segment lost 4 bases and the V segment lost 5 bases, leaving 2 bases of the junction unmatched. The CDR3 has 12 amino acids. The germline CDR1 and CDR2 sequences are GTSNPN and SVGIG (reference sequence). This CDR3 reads CAWGGGYNEQFF. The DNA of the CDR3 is TGTGCCTGGGGCGGGGGATACAATGAGCAGTTCTTC.

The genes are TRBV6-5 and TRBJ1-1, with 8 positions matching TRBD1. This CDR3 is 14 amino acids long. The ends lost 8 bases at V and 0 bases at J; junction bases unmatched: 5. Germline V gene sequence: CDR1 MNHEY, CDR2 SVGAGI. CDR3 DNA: TGTGCCAGCCGACAGGGGTGGATGAACACTGAAGCTTTCTTT. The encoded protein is CASRQGWMNTEAFF.

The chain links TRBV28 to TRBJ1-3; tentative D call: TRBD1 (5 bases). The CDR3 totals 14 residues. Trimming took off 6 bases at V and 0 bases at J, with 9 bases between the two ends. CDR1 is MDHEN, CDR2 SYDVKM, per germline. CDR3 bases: TGTGCCAGCAGCTTACAGGTCTCTGGAAACACCATATATTTT. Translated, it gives CASSLQVSGNTIYF.

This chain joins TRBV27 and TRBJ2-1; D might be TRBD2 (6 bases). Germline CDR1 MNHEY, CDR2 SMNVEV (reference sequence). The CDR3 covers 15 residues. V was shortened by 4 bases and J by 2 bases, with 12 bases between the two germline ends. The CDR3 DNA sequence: TGTGCCAGCAGTTACCAGCGGGCCACCTACAATGAGCAGTTCTTC. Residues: CASSYQRATYNEQFF.

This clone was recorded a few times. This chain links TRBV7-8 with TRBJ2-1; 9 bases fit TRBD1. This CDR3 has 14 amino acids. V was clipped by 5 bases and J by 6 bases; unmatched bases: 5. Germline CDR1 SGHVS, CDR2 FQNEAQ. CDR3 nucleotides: TGTGCCAGCAGCCGGGACAGGGCCATCAATGAGCAGTTCTTC. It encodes CASSRDRAINEQFF.

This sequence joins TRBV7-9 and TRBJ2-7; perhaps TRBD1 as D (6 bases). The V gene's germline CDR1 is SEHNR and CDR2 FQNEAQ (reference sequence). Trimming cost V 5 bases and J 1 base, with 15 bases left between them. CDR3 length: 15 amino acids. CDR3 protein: CASSRHRESSYEQYF. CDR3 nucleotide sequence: TGTGCCAGCAGCCGCCACAGGGAAAGTTCCTACGAGCAGTACTTC. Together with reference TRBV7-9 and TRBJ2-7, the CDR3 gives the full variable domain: DTGVSQNPRHKITKRGQNVTFRCDPISEHNRLYWYRQTLGQGPEFLTYFQNEAQLEKSRLLSDRFSAERPKGSFSTLEIQRTEQGDSAMYLCASSRHRESSYEQYFGPGTRLTVT.